Shown below are 23 T cell receptor beta chains from a single sample sequenced in a study of CD8 T cells in Susac syndrome. The authors reverse transcribed roughly 0.5 to 1 ug RNA with random hexamers. TCRdb independently ran MiXCR on the immunoSEQ multiplex PCR reads; one entry per CDR3 protein. The sample has approximately 150,000 distinct CDR3 sequences; roughly nine tenths are singletons. Sequences were obtained from CD4+ T cells from PBMCs. These receptors all stem from a human donor in good health.

V gene TRBV12-3 or TRBV12-4 combines with J gene TRBJ2-2; weak D call: TRBD2 (6 bases). Between the trimmed V and J ends, which lost 3 bases and 7 bases, there was a span of 21 bases. The CDR3 is 17 amino acids. CDR3 loop: CASSFRETPASNGELFF. The CDR3 bases are TGTGCCAGCAGTTTTCGGGAGACTCCAGCGTCTAACGGGGAGCTGTTTTTT.

The chain employs TRBV20-1 and TRBJ2-3, with a possible D match to TRBD2 (6 bases). Germline loops: CDR1 DFQATT, CDR2 SNEGSKA (reference sequence). The CDR3 loop spans 14 amino acids. Trimming removed 6 bases from V and 0 bases from J, with 13 bases in between. The CDR3 spells CSARRGASTDTQYF. Written as DNA, the CDR3 is TGCAGTGCCCGTCGCGGGGCTAGCACAGATACGCAGTATTTT.

The rearrangement links TRBV20-1 to TRBJ2-5; D ambiguous. The CDR3 consists of 14 residues. V lost 0 bases, J lost 4 bases, and 12 bases lay in between. The germline V gene has CDR1 DFQATT and CDR2 SNEGSKA (reference sequence). As DNA, the CDR3 is TGCAGTGCTAGAGATCGAAAGGGCCCAGAGACCCAGTACTTC. Protein: CSARDRKGPETQYF.

The J gene is TRBJ2-5, the V gene TRBV16; 12 positions match TRBD2. Germline CDR1 reads KGHSY; CDR2 reads FQNENV. The V segment lost 3 bases and the J segment 1 base; nucleotides outside the gene matches: 6. The CDR3 sequence is 17 residues long. The CDR3 loop is CASSHPTSGSLQETQYF. In DNA form, the CDR3 reads TGTGCCAGCAGCCACCCGACTAGCGGGAGCCTCCAAGAGACCCAGTACTTC. The complete variable domain, with remaining parts taken from reference TRBV16 and TRBJ2-5, reads GEEVAQTPKHLVRGEGQKAKLYCAPIKGHSYVFWYQQVLKNEFKFLISFQNENVFDETGMPKERFSAKCLPNSPCSLEIQATKLEDSAVYFCASSHPTSGSLQETQYFGPGTRLLVL.

The chain carries TRBV25-1 and TRBJ1-2; 8 bases map to TRBD1. Trimming took 3 bases from V and 7 from J; bases not matched to a gene: 10. The CDR3 consists of 15 residues. The germline V gene has CDR1 MGHDK and CDR2 SYGVNS. This CDR3 reads CASSDLRQGRRGYTF. The DNA for the CDR3 is TGTGCCAGCAGTGATCTTCGACAGGGGAGACGTGGCTACACCTTC.

The chain employs TRBV29-1 and TRBJ2-2, with TRBD2 matching 8 bases. CDR1 is SQVTM, CDR2 ANQGSEA, per germline. V lost 4 bases to trimming and J lost 3 bases; unmatched junction nucleotides: 4. This CDR3 has 14 residues. The CDR3 region is CSVAGLVDTGELFF. In nucleotides, the CDR3 is TGCAGCGTTGCGGGACTAGTGGACACCGGGGAGCTGTTTTTT.

The CDR3 region is CAWIRAGLTDTQYF. CDR3 bases: TGTGCCTGGATCAGAGCGGGCCTAACAGATACGCAGTATTTT. The V and J genes are TRBV30 and TRBJ2-3; D may be TRBD2 (6 bases). The germline V and J ends were trimmed by 4 bases and 3 bases, with 14 bases remaining between them. CDR1 GTSNPN and CDR2 SVGIG come from the germline V gene (reference sequence). The length of the CDR3 is 14 residues.

This chain's CDR3 is CASSLDGGPGGETQYF. The CDR3 nucleotides read TGCGCCAGCAGCTTGGACGGGGGGCCAGGGGGAGAGACCCAGTACTTC. V is TRBV5-1 and J is TRBJ2-5; D possibly uses TRBD1 or TRBD2 (7 bases each). The CDR3 is made up of 16 amino acids. CDR1 is SGHRS, CDR2 YFSETQ, per germline. Trimming left V 0 bases short and J 4 bases short, with 16 bases between.

The rearrangement joins TRBV19 to TRBJ2-1, with 10 nucleotides matching TRBD1. CDR3 length: 15 amino acids. The ends lost 10 bases at V and 4 bases at J; junction bases unmatched: 10. Looked up from germline, CDR1 is LNHDA and CDR2 is SQIVND (reference sequence). The CDR3 here is CATQPPGQGYNEQFF. In DNA form, the CDR3 reads TGTGCCACCCAACCCCCGGGACAGGGGTACAATGAGCAGTTCTTC.

The chain carries TRBV7-8 and TRBJ2-1; 7 bases fit TRBD2. The CDR3 extends over 16 amino acids. The germline V gene encodes CDR1 SGHVS and CDR2 FQNEAQ. V trimming: 2 bases; J trimming: 1 base; junction bases outside the gene matches: 5. For the CDR3, the DNA is TGTGCCAGCAGCTTACCCTCTAGCGGATCCTACAATGAGCAGTTCTTC. It yields the protein CASSLPSSGSYNEQFF.

The chain carries TRBV2 and TRBJ2-3, with D maybe TRBD2 (5 bases). The CDR3 is 13 amino acids. Germline CDR1 and CDR2: SNHLY and FYNNEI. The V end was cut by 3 bases, the J end by 6 bases, with 10 bases between. The CDR3 region has the DNA TGTGCCAGCAGTGAGCTAGCCGGGGATACGCAGTATTTT. It translates to CASSELAGDTQYF.

The chain couples TRBV30 to TRBJ2-1; unclear D gene. The CDR3 is 10 amino acids. In germline, CDR1 is GTSNPN, CDR2 SVGIG (reference sequence). Trimming cost V 6 bases and J 9 bases, with 9 bases left between them. Written as DNA, the CDR3 is TGTGCCTGCGAGCGCGGTGAGCAGTTCTTC. Translated: CACERGEQFF. Variable domain in full (rest from reference TRBV30 and TRBJ2-1): SQTIHQWPATLVQPVGSPLSLECTVEGTSNPNLYWYRQAAGRGLQLLFYSVGIGQISSEVPQNLSASRPQDRQFILSSKKLLLSDSGFYLCACERGEQFFGPGTRLTVL.

This sequence joins TRBV27 and TRBJ1-1, with D possibly being TRBD1 (5 bases). V was pared by 3 bases and J by 5 bases, with 16 bases between. The germline gives CDR1 MNHEY, CDR2 SMNVEV (reference sequence). The CDR3 has 15 residues. DNA of the CDR3: TGTGCCAGCAGTTTGGATTGGGGGGTGAGTACTGAAGCTTTCTTT. It is translated as CASSLDWGVSTEAFF.

V is TRBV14 and J is TRBJ2-5; D unclear. Trimming stripped 6 bases from V and 2 bases from J, with 13 bases between. CDR3 size: 14 residues. Germline V lookup: CDR1 SGHDN, CDR2 FVKESK. The CDR3 is CASSPAQIQETQYF. The CDR3 region has the DNA TGTGCCAGCAGTCCCGCACAGATACAAGAGACCCAGTACTTC.

The chain uses TRBV29-1 and TRBJ1-5; D unclear. CDR3 size: 12 residues. V lost 6 bases to trimming and J lost 8 bases, with 14 bases between them. Germline loops: CDR1 SQVTM, CDR2 ANQGSEA. CDR3 sequence: CSVSSGKEPQHF. The CDR3 coding sequence is TGCAGCGTGAGTAGCGGGAAGGAGCCCCAGCATTTT. Using reference TRBV29-1 and TRBJ1-5 for the parts outside the CDR3, the full variable domain is SAVISQKPSRDICQRGTSLTIQCQVDSQVTMMFWYRQQPGQSLTLIATANQGSEATYESGFVIDKFPISRPNLTFSTLTVSNMSPEDSSIYLCSVSSGKEPQHFGDGTRLSIL.

The chain couples TRBV7-9 to TRBJ2-2; D is uncertain. The V and J ends lost 1 base and 11 bases respectively, with 11 bases between them. CDR1 SEHNR and CDR2 FQNEAQ come from the germline V gene (reference sequence). The CDR3 is made up of 13 amino acids. CDR3 DNA: TGTGCCAGCAGCTTAGTATTCCGGGCCGAGCTGTTTTTT. It encodes CASSLVFRAELFF.

The chain has TRBV6-2 or TRBV6-3 and TRBJ2-3, with D possibly matching TRBD1 (6 bases). The length of the CDR3 is 14 residues. Germline V gene lookup returns CDR1 MNHEY and CDR2 SVGEGT. Trimming removed 8 bases from V and 2 bases from J, with 14 bases in between. CDR3 DNA sequence: TGTGCCAGCCAGGAGGACAGCACCACAGATACGCAGTATTTT. This encodes CASQEDSTTDTQYF.

The gene calls are TRBV6-1 and TRBJ2-5, with D possibly being TRBD1 or TRBD2 (7 bases each). The V gene lost 2 bases and the J gene lost 4 bases, with 17 bases spanning the gap. The germline V gene encodes CDR1 MNHNS and CDR2 SASEGT. There are 16 residues in the CDR3. The CDR3 DNA reads TGTGCCAGCAGTGAACAGACAGGGAGGGGGAGAGAGACCCAGTACTTC. Protein product: CASSEQTGRGRETQYF.

V is TRBV3-1 and J is TRBJ1-5; possibly TRBD1 for D (6 bases). This CDR3 contains 16 residues. V was trimmed by 0 bases and J by 2 bases, leaving 11 bases between them. The germline gives CDR1 LGHDT, CDR2 YNNKEL (reference sequence). The chain's CDR3 is CASSQDQGIGNQPQHF. The CDR3 DNA reads TGTGCCAGCAGCCAAGATCAGGGGATTGGCAATCAGCCCCAGCATTTT.

V usage is TRBV5-6 and J usage is TRBJ1-2; D remains ambiguous. Trimming stripped 2 bases from V and 6 bases from J, with 17 bases between. The CDR3 length is 15 residues. Germline CDR1 is SGHDT and CDR2 is YYEEEE. The DNA for the CDR3 is TGTGCCAGCAGCTTCCGGGCAGGCCGATCTGATGGCTACACCTTC. Its translation: CASSFRAGRSDGYTF.

The chain employs TRBV9 and TRBJ2-7; TRBD1 agrees at 7 bases. CDR3 length: 13 residues. V lost 1 base and J lost 5; bases outside the gene matches: 3. The germline CDR1 and CDR2 sequences are SGDLS and YYNGEE. The DNA for the CDR3 is TGTGCCAGCAGCGTAAACAGGGGTCACGAGCAGTACTTC. Translating it yields CASSVNRGHEQYF.

The chain couples TRBV20-1 to TRBJ1-5, with TRBD1 as a possible D gene (6 bases). The V gene's germline CDR1 is DFQATT and CDR2 SNEGSKA (reference sequence). This CDR3 has 13 amino acids. V shed 3 bases and J shed 4 bases, with 10 bases lying between them. In DNA, the CDR3 is TGCAGTGCTAGGACAGGAAAGAATCAGCCCCAGCATTTT. Its protein is CSARTGKNQPQHF.

CDR3 amino acids: CASSFSGTANYGYTF. The CDR3, as DNA: TGTGCCAGCAGCTTCTCCGGGACCGCCAACTATGGCTACACCTTC. The chain joins TRBV7-2 to TRBJ1-2; D possibly corresponds to TRBD1 (5 bases). This CDR3 has 15 residues. V lost 3 bases to trimming and J lost 2 bases, with 13 bases between them. Germline CDR1 SGHTA, CDR2 FQGNSA. The full variable domain, rest sourced from reference TRBV7-2 and TRBJ1-2, is GAGVSQSPSNKVTEKGKDVELRCDPISGHTALYWYRQSLGQGLEFLIYFQGNSAPDKSGLPSDRFSAERTGGSVSTLTIQRTQQEDSAVYLCASSFSGTANYGYTFGSGTRLTVV.